This T cell receptor beta chain appears in the sequencing data of a study of T-cell memory formation after mild COVID-19. Study-wide findings and caveats: Clones that contracted clustered mainly in CM and EM if CD4+ and in EMRA if CD8+. Second-wave clones that peaked on day 37 lacked confirmed SARS-CoV-2 specificity.

A word on this clonotype: Its antigen is not identified.

From germline, CDR1 is LNHNV and CDR2 YYDKDF (reference sequence). The ends lost 5 bases at V and 3 bases at J; junction bases unmatched: 7. This CDR3 is 15 amino acids long. TCRdb re-called the 5' RACE reads through MiXCR, storing one row per CDR3 protein. The sample includes 160,000 or so distinct CDR3 sequences, roughly a third of them seen just once. The receptor comes from an adult woman who had mild COVID-19 (a few samples of this study predate the infection). Cell type and time point are not known. The sequenced sample was PBMCs or a T cell subset sorted from them (not recorded which). The chain links TRBV15 to TRBJ1-1; 9 nucleotides agree with TRBD1. The CDR3 spells CATSREWTGDTEAFF. The CDR3 DNA reads as TGTGCCACCAGCCGTGAATGGACAGGGGACACTGAAGCTTTCTTT.